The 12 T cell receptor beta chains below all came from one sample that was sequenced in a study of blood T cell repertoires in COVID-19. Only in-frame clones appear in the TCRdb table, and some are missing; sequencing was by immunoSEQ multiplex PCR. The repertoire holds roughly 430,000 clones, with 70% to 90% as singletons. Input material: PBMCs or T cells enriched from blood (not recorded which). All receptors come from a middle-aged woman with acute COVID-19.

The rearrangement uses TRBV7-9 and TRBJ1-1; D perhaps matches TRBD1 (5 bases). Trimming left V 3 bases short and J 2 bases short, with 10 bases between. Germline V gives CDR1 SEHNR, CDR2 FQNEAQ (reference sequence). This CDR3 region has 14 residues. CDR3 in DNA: TGTGCCAGCAGCTTTTTGGGGACTAACACTGAAGCTTTCTTT. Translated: CASSFLGTNTEAFF.

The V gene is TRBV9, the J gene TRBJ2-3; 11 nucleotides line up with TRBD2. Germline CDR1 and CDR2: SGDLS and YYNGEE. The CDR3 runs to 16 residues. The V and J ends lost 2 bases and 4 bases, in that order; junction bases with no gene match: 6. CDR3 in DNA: TGTGCCAGCAGCGTCGGTAGCGGGGGGGCCGCAGATACGCAGTATTTT. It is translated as CASSVGSGGAADTQYF.

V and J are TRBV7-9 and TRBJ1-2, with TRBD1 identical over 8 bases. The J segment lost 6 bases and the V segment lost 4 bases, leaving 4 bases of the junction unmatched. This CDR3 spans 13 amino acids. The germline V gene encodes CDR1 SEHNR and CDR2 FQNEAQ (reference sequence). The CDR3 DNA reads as TGTGCCAGCAGCTCGACGGACAGGGATGGCTACACCTTC. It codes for CASSSTDRDGYTF.

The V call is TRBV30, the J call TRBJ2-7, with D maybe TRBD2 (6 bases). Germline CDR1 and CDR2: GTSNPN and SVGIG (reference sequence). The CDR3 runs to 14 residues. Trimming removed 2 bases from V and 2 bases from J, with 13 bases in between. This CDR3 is CAWSFGGFPYEQYF. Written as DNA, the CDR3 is TGTGCCTGGAGTTTCGGGGGATTTCCCTACGAGCAGTACTTC.

This CDR3 reads CASSETGNTGELFF. The CDR3 nucleotides are TGCGCCAGCAGCGAGACAGGGAACACCGGGGAGCTGTTTTTT. The chain couples TRBV5-1 to TRBJ2-2; the D gene is possibly TRBD1 (6 bases). This CDR3 region has 14 residues. With 4 bases removed from V and 1 base from J, the gap between germline ends came to 8 bases. CDR1 is SGHRS, CDR2 YFSETQ, per germline.

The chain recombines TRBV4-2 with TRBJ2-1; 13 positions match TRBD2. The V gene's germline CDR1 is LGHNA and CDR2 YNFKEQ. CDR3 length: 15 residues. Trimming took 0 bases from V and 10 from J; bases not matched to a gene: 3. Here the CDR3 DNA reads TGTGCCAGCAGCCAAGATTTGGGACTAGCGGGGGAGCAGTTCTTC. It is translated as CASSQDLGLAGEQFF.

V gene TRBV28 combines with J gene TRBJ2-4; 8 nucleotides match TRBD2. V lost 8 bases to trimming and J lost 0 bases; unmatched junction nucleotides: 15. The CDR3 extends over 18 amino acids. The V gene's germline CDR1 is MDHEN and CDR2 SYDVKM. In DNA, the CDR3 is TGTGCCAGCCGGGGGGGCGGGGACCTGCTCATAGCCAAAAACATTCAGTACTTC. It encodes CASRGGGDLLIAKNIQYF.

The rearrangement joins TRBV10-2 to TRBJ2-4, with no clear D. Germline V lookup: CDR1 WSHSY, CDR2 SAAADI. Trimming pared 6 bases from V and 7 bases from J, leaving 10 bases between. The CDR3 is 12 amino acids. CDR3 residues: CASSLGENIQYF. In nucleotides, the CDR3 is TGCGCCAGCAGCCTCGGAGAGAACATTCAGTACTTC.

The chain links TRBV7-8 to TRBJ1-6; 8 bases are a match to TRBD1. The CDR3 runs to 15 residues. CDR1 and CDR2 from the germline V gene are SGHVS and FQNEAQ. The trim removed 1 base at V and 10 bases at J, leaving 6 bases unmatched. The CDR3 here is CASSLVDRVQSPLHF. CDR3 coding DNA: TGTGCCAGCAGCTTAGTGGACAGGGTACAGTCACCCCTCCACTTT.

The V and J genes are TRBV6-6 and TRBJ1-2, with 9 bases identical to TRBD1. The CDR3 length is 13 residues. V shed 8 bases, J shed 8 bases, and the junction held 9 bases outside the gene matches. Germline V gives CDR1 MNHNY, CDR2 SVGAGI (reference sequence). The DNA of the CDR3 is TGTGCCAGCCTTACAGGGGGCGCAAGGGGCTACACCTTC. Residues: CASLTGGARGYTF.

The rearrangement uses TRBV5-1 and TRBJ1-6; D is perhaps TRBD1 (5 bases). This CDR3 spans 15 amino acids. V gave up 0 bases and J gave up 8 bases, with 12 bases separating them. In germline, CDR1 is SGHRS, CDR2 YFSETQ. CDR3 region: CASSLEPKGDSPLHF. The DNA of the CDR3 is TGCGCCAGCAGCTTGGAACCAAAAGGGGATTCACCCCTCCACTTT.

The CDR3, as DNA: TGTGCCAGCAGCACCCACCCAGGGGGCCAAGAGACCCAGTACTTC. Amino acid sequence: CASSTHPGGQETQYF. The V gene is TRBV7-2, the J gene TRBJ2-5, with 7 bases matching TRBD1. The CDR3 consists of 15 residues. Germline V gene lookup returns CDR1 SGHTA and CDR2 FQGNSA. V shed 5 bases, J shed 1 base, and the junction held 7 bases outside the gene matches.